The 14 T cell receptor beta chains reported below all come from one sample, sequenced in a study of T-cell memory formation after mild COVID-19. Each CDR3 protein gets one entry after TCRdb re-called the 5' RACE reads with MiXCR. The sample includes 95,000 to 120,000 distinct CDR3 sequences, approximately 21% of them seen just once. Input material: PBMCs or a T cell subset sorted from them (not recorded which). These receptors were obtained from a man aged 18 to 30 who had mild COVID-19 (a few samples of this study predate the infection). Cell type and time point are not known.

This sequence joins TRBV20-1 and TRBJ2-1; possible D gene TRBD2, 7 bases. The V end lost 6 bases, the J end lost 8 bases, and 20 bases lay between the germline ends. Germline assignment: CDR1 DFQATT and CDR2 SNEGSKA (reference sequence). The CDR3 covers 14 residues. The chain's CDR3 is CSAAGTGGSDEQFF. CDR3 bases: TGCAGTGCGGCCGGGACGGGGGGCTCGGATGAGCAGTTCTTC.

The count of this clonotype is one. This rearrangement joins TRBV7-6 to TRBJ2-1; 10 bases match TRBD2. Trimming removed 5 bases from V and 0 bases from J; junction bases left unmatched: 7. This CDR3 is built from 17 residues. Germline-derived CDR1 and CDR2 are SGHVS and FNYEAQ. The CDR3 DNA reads TGTGCCAGCAGCCCCAGACTAGCGGGTAGCTCCTACAATGAGCAGTTCTTC. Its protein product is CASSPRLAGSSYNEQFF.

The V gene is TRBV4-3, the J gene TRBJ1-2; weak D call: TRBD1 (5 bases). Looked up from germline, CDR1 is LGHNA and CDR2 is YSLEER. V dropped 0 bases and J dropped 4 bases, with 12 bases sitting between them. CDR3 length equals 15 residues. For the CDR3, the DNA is TGCGCCAGCAGCCAAGATCTTACAGGATCCTATGGCTACACCTTC. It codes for CASSQDLTGSYGYTF.

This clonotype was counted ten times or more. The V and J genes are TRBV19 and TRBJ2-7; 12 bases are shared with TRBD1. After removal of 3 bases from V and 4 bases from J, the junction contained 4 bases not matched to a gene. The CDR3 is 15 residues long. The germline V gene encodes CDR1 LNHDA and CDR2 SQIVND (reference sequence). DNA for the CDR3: TGTGCCAGTAGTATCGGGACAGGGGGCATTTACGAGCAGTACTTC. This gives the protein CASSIGTGGIYEQYF.

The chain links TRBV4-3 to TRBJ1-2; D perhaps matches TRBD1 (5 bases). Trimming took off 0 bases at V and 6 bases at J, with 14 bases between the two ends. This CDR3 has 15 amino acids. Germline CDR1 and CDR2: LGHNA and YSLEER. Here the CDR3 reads CASSQDFGGGDGYTF. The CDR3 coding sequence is TGCGCCAGCAGCCAAGATTTCGGGGGAGGGGATGGCTACACCTTC.

CDR3 coding DNA: TGTGCCAGCAGCGAATCTACAGGGTACACTGAAGCTTTCTTT. This encodes CASSESTGYTEAFF. The genes are TRBV3-1 and TRBJ1-1, with D maybe TRBD1 (6 bases). Between the trimmed V and J ends, which lost 5 bases and 3 bases, there was a span of 13 bases. The CDR3 covers 14 residues. Germline V lookup: CDR1 LGHDT, CDR2 YNNKEL (reference sequence).

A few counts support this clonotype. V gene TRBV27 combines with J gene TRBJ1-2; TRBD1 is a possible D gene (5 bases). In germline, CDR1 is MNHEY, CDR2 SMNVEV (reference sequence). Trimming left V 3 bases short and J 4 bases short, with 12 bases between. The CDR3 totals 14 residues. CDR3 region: CASSLGRDSYGYTF. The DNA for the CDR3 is TGTGCCAGCAGTTTGGGCAGGGACTCCTATGGCTACACCTTC.

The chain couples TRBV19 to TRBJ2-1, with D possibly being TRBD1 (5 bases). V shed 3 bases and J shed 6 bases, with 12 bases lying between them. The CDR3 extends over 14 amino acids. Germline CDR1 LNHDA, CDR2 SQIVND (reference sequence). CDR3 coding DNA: TGTGCCAGTAGTATTCAGGGTATAGGCAATGAGCAGTTCTTC. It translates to CASSIQGIGNEQFF.

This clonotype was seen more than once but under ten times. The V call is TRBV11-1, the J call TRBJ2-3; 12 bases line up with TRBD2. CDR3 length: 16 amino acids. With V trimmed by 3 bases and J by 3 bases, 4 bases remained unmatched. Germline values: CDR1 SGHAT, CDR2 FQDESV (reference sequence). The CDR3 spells CASSLTSGGETDTQYF. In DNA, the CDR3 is TGTGCCAGCAGCTTGACTAGCGGGGGCGAAACAGATACGCAGTATTTT.

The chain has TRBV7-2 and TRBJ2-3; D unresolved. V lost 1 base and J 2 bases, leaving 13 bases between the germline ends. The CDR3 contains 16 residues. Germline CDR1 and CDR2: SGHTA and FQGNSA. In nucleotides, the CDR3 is TGTGCCAGCAGCTTAGTAGTCCTTGGAAACACAGATACGCAGTATTTT. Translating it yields CASSLVVLGNTDTQYF.

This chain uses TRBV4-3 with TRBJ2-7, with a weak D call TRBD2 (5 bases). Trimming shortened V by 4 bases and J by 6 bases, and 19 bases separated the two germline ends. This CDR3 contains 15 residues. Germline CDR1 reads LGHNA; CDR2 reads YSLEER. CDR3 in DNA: TGCGCCAGCAGCCCCGGGATGGGAGTCCCCGGCGAGCAGTACTTC. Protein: CASSPGMGVPGEQYF.

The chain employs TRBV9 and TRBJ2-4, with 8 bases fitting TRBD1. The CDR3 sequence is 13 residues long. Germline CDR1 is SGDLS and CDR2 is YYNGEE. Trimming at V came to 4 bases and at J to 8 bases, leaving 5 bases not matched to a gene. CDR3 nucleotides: TGTGCCAGCAGCCAGGGGGCTTATGACATTCAGTACTTC. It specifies CASSQGAYDIQYF.

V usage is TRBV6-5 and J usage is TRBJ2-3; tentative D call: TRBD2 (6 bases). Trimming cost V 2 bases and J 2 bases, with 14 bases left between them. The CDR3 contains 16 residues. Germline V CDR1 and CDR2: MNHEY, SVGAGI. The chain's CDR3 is CASSYLAGSNTDTQYF. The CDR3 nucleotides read TGTGCCAGCAGTTACCTCGCGGGATCCAACACAGATACGCAGTATTTT.

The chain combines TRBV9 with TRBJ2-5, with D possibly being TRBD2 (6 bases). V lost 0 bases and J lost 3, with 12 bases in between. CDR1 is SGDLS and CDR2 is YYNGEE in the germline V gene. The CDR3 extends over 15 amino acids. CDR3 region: CASSVGVGGEETQYF. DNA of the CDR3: TGTGCCAGCAGCGTAGGCGTTGGCGGGGAAGAGACCCAGTACTTC.